This note documents a single TCR beta chain sequence. Antigen specificity is unknown. V gave up 1 base and J gave up 6 bases, with 10 bases separating them. The CDR3 totals 14 residues. Germline V gives CDR1 MNHEY, CDR2 SMNVEV (reference sequence). The sample is drawn from a study of human thymus T cells. TCRdb's copy holds only in-frame clones and misses some; the assay was immunoSEQ multiplex PCR. In the table there are about 50,000 clones, just under 95% of which are singletons. General study points: It looked as if thymic and blood repertoires used V and J genes in a biased way.

Each of the donors was a healthy Finnish infant who was undergoing open corrective cardiac surgery for congenital heart defects. A roughly 0.5-1 mL peripheral blood aliquot was taken intraoperatively from four of eight donors. No fixed cell number was used; all available blood leukocytes supplied DNA. The V gene is TRBV27, the J gene TRBJ1-5; the D is unclear. What was sequenced was blood. The clonotype comes from a girl under three years old with a congenital heart defect but otherwise immunologically healthy. In DNA form, the CDR3 reads TGTGCCAGCAGTTTATGGGCAGTCGGTCAGCCCCAGCATTTT. Protein product: CASSLWAVGQPQHF.